The 8 T cell receptor beta chains presented below share a single source sample, sequenced in a study of blood T cell repertoires in COVID-19. TCRdb's table, derived via immunoSEQ multiplex PCR, lists solely in-frame clones and lacks some. The table lists tens of thousands of clones, around three quarters of them singletons. The sample comprised peripheral blood. The receptor source for this set is a woman of 80 years or more with active or convalescent COVID-19.

This rearrangement joins TRBV5-4 to TRBJ2-2, with 9 bases lining up with TRBD2. J gave up 7 bases and V 3 bases, and 10 bases lay outside the gene matches. CDR3 size: 16 residues. The V gene's germline CDR1 is SGHNT and CDR2 YYREEE (reference sequence). The CDR3 region has the DNA TGTGCCAGCAGCTCCAACGCGGGGGGGCTTGTCGGGGAGCTGTTTTTT. Amino acids: CASSSNAGGLVGELFF.

This chain joins TRBV5-6 and TRBJ1-1; D uncertain. Germline CDR1 and CDR2: SGHDT and YYEEEE. Trimming pared 0 bases from V and 8 bases from J, leaving 8 bases between. The CDR3 consists of 12 residues. The DNA for the CDR3 is TGTGCCAGCAGCTTGGGACGGCGGGAAGCTTTCTTT. Translation gives CASSLGRREAFF.

V gene TRBV11-1 combines with J gene TRBJ2-2; no firm D call. The CDR3 loop spans 13 amino acids. Germline V gives CDR1 SGHAT, CDR2 FQDESV (reference sequence). With 7 bases removed from V and 6 bases from J, the gap between germline ends came to 12 bases. This chain's CDR3 is CASTRLGAGELFF. CDR3 DNA sequence: TGTGCCAGCACTAGACTCGGCGCCGGGGAGCTGTTTTTT.

In its sample, this clone was seen once. The gene calls are TRBV5-1 and TRBJ1-2, with a tentative D call TRBD1 (6 bases). The CDR3 length is 16 residues. Germline lookup yields CDR1 SGHRS and CDR2 YFSETQ. V lost 5 bases, J lost 2 bases, and 19 bases lay in between. The chain's CDR3 is CASRMVFRGANYGYTF. In DNA form, the CDR3 reads TGCGCCAGCAGAATGGTCTTCAGGGGCGCGAACTATGGCTACACCTTC.

The DNA of the CDR3 is TGCGCCAGCAGCTTGACAGGGGCCTCCTACGAGCAGTACTTC. This translates into CASSLTGASYEQYF. The rearrangement links TRBV5-1 to TRBJ2-7; 7 bases are a match to TRBD1. Trimming at V came to 1 base and at J to 0 bases, leaving 1 base not matched to a gene. The CDR3 loop spans 14 amino acids. The germline CDR1 and CDR2 sequences are SGHRS and YFSETQ.

This clone was picked up one time. This chain joins TRBV19 and TRBJ1-3; unclear D gene. Germline V gene data show CDR1 as LNHDA and CDR2 as SQIVND (reference sequence). The CDR3 totals 14 residues. The V end was cut by 4 bases, the J end by 2 bases, with 9 bases between. The CDR3 nucleotides are TGTGCCAGTAGTACGGTTGTGGCTGGAAACACCATATATTTT. Translating it yields CASSTVVAGNTIYF.

The CDR3 loop is CASSLQRGGTLNSPLHF. DNA for the CDR3: TGTGCCAGCAGTTTACAGCGCGGGGGGACGCTAAATTCACCCCTCCACTTT. This chain uses TRBV28 with TRBJ1-6; D is perhaps TRBD1 (5 bases). Germline V CDR1 and CDR2: MDHEN, SYDVKM. Between the trimmed V and J ends, which lost 2 bases and 7 bases, there was a span of 18 bases. This CDR3 spans 17 amino acids. Based on the CDR3 plus reference TRBV28 and TRBJ1-6, the full variable domain is DVKVTQSSRYLVKRTGEKVFLECVQDMDHENMFWYRQDPGLGLRLIYFSYDVKMKEKGDIPEGYSVSREKKERFSLILESASTNQTSMYLCASSLQRGGTLNSPLHFGNGTRLTVT.

This clone has more than one count but fewer than ten. The J gene is TRBJ2-5, the V gene TRBV10-2; TRBD1 matches at 8 bases. Per germline, CDR1 WSHSY and CDR2 SAAADI. The V and J ends lost 6 bases and 2 bases, in that order; junction bases with no gene match: 8. The CDR3 covers 15 residues. CDR3 in DNA: TGCGCCAGCAGCGCGGACAGGGCAAATCAAGAGACCCAGTACTTC. Protein: CASSADRANQETQYF.